This T cell receptor (beta chain) comes out of a study of T cells in Graves' hyperthyroidism and ophthalmopathy. Amplification targeted TCR beta CDR3 regions from RNA transcripts. The TCR CDR3 was amplified in a first-round RT-PCR using the HTBI primer set. TCRdb re-analysed the multiplex PCR reads in MiXCR, keeping a single row per CDR3 protein. The sample yields approximately 690,000 distinct CDR3 sequences, 20% to 25% seen once. This clonotype showed up many times. The CDR3 is 14 amino acids. The germline V gene has CDR1 SNHLY and CDR2 FYNNEI. Trimming removed 8 bases from V and 5 bases from J; junction bases left unmatched: 10.

This chain uses TRBV2 with TRBJ2-5, with 8 bases fitting TRBD2. The TCR was taken from a young man with Graves' ophthalmopathy. The sequencing sample was made of blood. The CDR3 here is CASATKGLAETQYF. The CDR3 nucleotides read TGTGCCAGCGCTACCAAAGGACTAGCTGAGACCCAGTACTTC.